The rows below give T cell receptor beta chains drawn from one sample of a study of identical twins. In TCRdb, the 5' RACE reads were re-called with MiXCR into one record per CDR3 protein. This sample has about 150,000 distinct CDR3 sequences; roughly 3.3% occur once, and the top ten carry roughly 8%. Sequenced: memory T cells sorted from blood. The receptors derive from a man between 18 and 35 years old in good health. CDR3s include the opening cysteine and the closing phenylalanine or tryptophan.

v_gene,CDR3aa
TRBV6-1,CASSEVVRETQYF
TRBV20-1,CSASGTFENQPQHF
TRBV7-6,CASSLISGRGLGTDTQYF
TRBV20-1,CSARDPQGSGRQRFF
TRBV20-1,CSASGSYLHEQFF
TRBV5-1,CASSRSTGELFF
TRBV5-1,CASSLAMGEEQFF
TRBV12-3/TRBV12-4,CASSLARQGANTIYF
TRBV7-2,CASSAGQSTEAFF
TRBV5-3,CARSVYQGLMKKLFF
TRBV7-2,CASSSPGTGGVQYF
TRBV20-1,CSARGRLAGGPNTGELFF
TRBV24-1,CATSESGTGELFF
TRBV5-1,CASSLAWDYNEKLFF
TRBV5-5,CASSLGTSNSPLHF
TRBV30,CAWSHRSWNGVAAFF
TRBV18,CASSTIDRLEIYNEQFF
TRBV4-3,CASSLGSGRYEQYF
TRBV19,CASSRGRTNEKLFF
TRBV6-6,CASSYSGSPLHF
TRBV7-3,CASSFGLGAGEETQYF
TRBV28,CASRAPGLVTGELFF
TRBV12-3/TRBV12-4,CASSFAGPNNEQFF
TRBV30,CAWSGLRFTGELFF
TRBV5-1,CASSLDTGGDSPLHF
TRBV9,CASGRGLADTQYF
TRBV7-3,CASSLVDDSEAFF
TRBV28,CASTGAENSYEQYF
TRBV6-5,CASSYFPGLAGDPGELFF
TRBV5-1,CASSLAGDGDTQYF
TRBV2,CASSEGTWPPQYEQYF
TRBV5-1,CASSLAQLAGYNEQFF
TRBV9,CASSPGTSWLYNEQFF
TRBV12-3/TRBV12-4,CASSFGQGAAFF
TRBV6-2/TRBV6-3,CASSYVVSSGSFSYNEQFF
TRBV5-1,CASSTLWTSYNEQFF
TRBV6-2/TRBV6-3,CASSYQGLAGGIQETQYF
TRBV28,CASSSQPRQSNF
TRBV10-3,CATALTDSPDTQYF
TRBV9,CASSVDVTSGETQYF
TRBV28,CASRTDRATNYGYTF
TRBV6-2/TRBV6-3,CASSGTGSGQFF
TRBV29-1,CSVEFVRAGGHGSVNEQFF
TRBV7-2,CASSLGGGQSSYEQYF
TRBV20-1,CSAIGDRYNEQFF
TRBV20-1,CSARPSSGNTIYF
TRBV7-9,CASRGFRNSNEQFF
TRBV10-2,CASRGAGRAGGSTDTQYF